This TCR beta chain stems from a study of blood T cell repertoires in COVID-19 (dated by TCRdb to 2020 to 2022). Turning to the overall study: Collaborator samples came from the United States, Italy and Spain and covered acute and convalescent phases of COVID-19. Where available, HLA class I and class II types were taken from metadata supplied by the sample provider and were not determined by assay-based typing. The prospective study material was composed of cDNA or gDNA derived from T cells, B-cell-depleted T cells, or PBMCs. Sample metadata almost always included a de-identified subject ID, COVID-19 status, age in years and sex. Samples came from the ongoing ImmuneRACE study (first 160 participants) plus 1,254 subjects from 6 global collaborators. Subjects who had been exposed to COVID-19, were actively infected with it, or had recovered from it provided the deeply sampled blood TCRbeta repertoires that made up the dataset. The repertoires were released in a freely available public database intended as a resource for research on the immune response to SARS-CoV-2. The research as a whole found: The amount of clinical and demographic metadata varied by source and participant and was provided uncurated.

The cysteine opens and the phenylalanine closes a CDR3 of 12 amino acids. Of all the DNA, just the CDR3 is kept, 36 bases in frame from base 1. CDR1 is given as SGHRS and CDR2 as YFSETQ, both from the germline V gene. V is shortened by 4 bases, J by 8 bases, and the region joining them spans 13 bases. Participants in the prospective study were enrolled through a virtual design, were aged roughly 18 to 100 years, and lived in roughly 24 United States geographic areas. Cohort assignment in the prospective study relied on participant-reported clinical history from a screening survey and a study questionnaire. For ImmuneRACE Cohort 3, a participant was defined as recovered based on two consecutive negative NP/OP PCR tests, clearance by a healthcare professional, or resolution of symptoms. In the prospective study, whole blood, serum and a nasopharyngeal or oropharyngeal swab were collected from each participant by mobile phlebotomists. Prospective study participants could optionally give additional blood draws and questionnaires over an approximately 2-month period. Blood samples from the prospective study were shipped frozen or at room temperature prior to DNA extraction.

Concerning this clone: The specificity of this receptor is unknown. Base qualities were left out, and no much larger clone turns up one base away.

TCRbeta CDR3 regions were amplified from genomic DNA by means of the immunoSEQ Assay, a bias-controlled multiplex PCR. As for the authors' bioinformatics: Nucleated cell counts per sample were estimated from amplification of reference gene primers within the assay. To quantify the absolute abundance of each unique TCRbeta CDR3 rearrangement, sequence reads were collapsed and filtered. For each sample, productive Simpson clonality was calculated as the square root of Simpson's diversity index across productive rearrangements. In TCRdb, the immuneACCESS table is reduced to in-frame sequences with V and J assigned. These tables do not hold every clone; where another copy was compared, an unresolved V gene accounts for under half, and the others remain unexplained. That table gives V, J and clone size, and the DNA gave D and trimming. In all, the sample holds some 400,000 clones, and around 87% of those were seen once. The top ten hold 1% to 1.5% of the sample.

Sequencing was done on a sample of PBMCs or T cells enriched from blood (not recorded which). This sequence originates from a man aged 25 to 45 who had recovered from COVID-19. The chain is assembled from TRBV5-1 and TRBJ2-7; the D gene is unclear. The CDR3 corresponds to CASSETPGQQYF. The DNA sequence follows: TGCGCCAGCAGCGAAACGCCGGGTCAGCAGTACTTC.